This T cell receptor (beta chain) was sequenced during a study of human T cells and chemical hapten exposure. Study details: Readings were taken at 6 days from patch tests that had applied 0.01% DPC to the upper back.

This clonotype was recorded at least ten times. Time point of the sample: pre-sensitization, week 0. Treatment described: therapeutic diphenylcyclopropenone sensitization with weekly scalp DPC. CDR1 and CDR2 from the germline V gene are SGHTA and FQGNSA. This CDR3 has 15 residues. V shed 5 bases, J shed 7 bases, and the junction held 9 bases outside the gene matches. As processed by the authors: With a range of roughly 23,224 to 690,600, the median per sample was roughly 95,000 TCRs. TCRdb recomputed calls from the RACE reads with MiXCR, one row per CDR3 protein. The V and J calls shown here were made by TCRdb, not taken from the authors' results. The table includes around 350,000 distinct CDR3 sequences, 4.5% to 7% detected once.

Source: whole blood, taken in connection with sensitization to the hapten diphenylcyclopropenone (DPC). The source is a woman aged 18-35 years with alopecia areata. Some clones in this sample may be carry-over from other donors' samples. V and J are TRBV7-2 and TRBJ2-3; 10 bases fit TRBD2. CDR3 sequence (DNA): TGTGCCAGCAGCATTAAGCGGGGGGGCATATATACGCAGTATTTT. It yields the protein CASSIKRGGIYTQYF.